The 31 T cell receptor beta chains given below trace back to one sample, sequenced in a study of radiotherapy plus CTLA-4 blockade in lung cancer. Profiled with immunoSEQ multiplex PCR; TCRdb holds only in-frame clones, not every one. This sample has tens of thousands of clones, with over 55% found just once. Source: peripheral blood, taken from a patient treated with radiotherapy plus ipilimumab. The receptors come from a human donor with non-small cell lung cancer who had stable disease on radiotherapy plus ipilimumab.

This rearrangement joins TRBV11-1 to TRBJ2-5; 7 bases agree with TRBD1. Per germline, CDR1 SGHAT and CDR2 FQDESV (reference sequence). The CDR3 sequence is 16 residues long. V lost 1 base to trimming and J lost 11 bases; unmatched junction nucleotides: 16. In nucleotides, the CDR3 is TGTGCCAGCAGCTTAGGAGCCCCGGGACAGCCTATGGAGCAGTACTTC. Protein: CASSLGAPGQPMEQYF.

The V call is TRBV19, the J call TRBJ1-1, with unresolved D. CDR1 and CDR2 from the germline V gene are LNHDA and SQIVND (reference sequence). V lost 2 bases and J 4 bases, leaving 8 bases between the germline ends. The CDR3 is 13 amino acids. The CDR3 is CASSILGGTEAFF. CDR3 sequence (DNA): TGTGCCAGTAGTATATTAGGAGGCACTGAAGCTTTCTTT.

This clone was detected once. The gene calls are TRBV6-1 and TRBJ2-6, with D maybe TRBD1 (5 bases). The V end was cut by 1 base, the J end by 4 bases, with 8 bases between. Germline CDR1 MNHNS, CDR2 SASEGT. This CDR3 comprises 15 residues. CDR3 sequence reads: CASSEGGAGANVLTF. In DNA, the CDR3 is TGTGCCAGCAGTGAAGGGGGCGCCGGGGCCAACGTCCTGACTTTC.

The chain is built from TRBV5-1 and TRBJ1-1; D gene uncertain. The germline V gene has CDR1 SGHRS and CDR2 YFSETQ. Trimming left V 4 bases short and J 3 bases short, with 13 bases between. This CDR3 region has 14 residues. The CDR3 sequence: CASSRAVRDTEAFF. Here the CDR3 DNA reads TGCGCCAGCAGCCGGGCCGTGCGGGACACTGAAGCTTTCTTT. The whole variable domain, remainder taken from reference TRBV5-1 and TRBJ1-1, is KAGVTQTPRYLIKTRGQQVTLSCSPISGHRSVSWYQQTPGQGLQFLFEYFSETQRNKGNFPGRFSGRQFSNSRSEMNVSTLELGDSALYLCASSRAVRDTEAFFGQGTRLTVV.

J is TRBJ2-3 and V is TRBV30; 8 nucleotides match TRBD1. Per the germline V gene, CDR1 is GTSNPN and CDR2 is SVGIG (reference sequence). The CDR3 contains 14 residues. J gave up 6 bases and V 2 bases, and 7 bases lay outside the gene matches. CDR3 sequence: CAWSIGQGADTQYF. The CDR3, as DNA: TGTGCCTGGAGTATAGGGCAGGGGGCGGATACGCAGTATTTT.

This clone has a handful of counts. The chain is built from TRBV6-5 and TRBJ1-5; D is unclear. Germline V CDR1 and CDR2: MNHEY, SVGAGI. This CDR3 region has 13 residues. Trimming left V 6 bases short and J 8 bases short, with 14 bases between. CDR3 coding DNA: TGTGCCAGCAGAACAGTCCGAGGGAAGCCCCAGCATTTT. Its protein is CASRTVRGKPQHF.

The chain uses TRBV5-4 and TRBJ2-3, with 9 bases matching TRBD2. The CDR3 spans 16 residues. Germline V gene data show CDR1 as SGHNT and CDR2 as YYREEE (reference sequence). With 1 base clipped from V and 2 bases from J, the junction kept 5 bases outside the gene matches. CDR3 DNA sequence: TGTGCCAGCAGCTTGCGGCTAGCGGGAATCACAGATACGCAGTATTTT. Its protein product is CASSLRLAGITDTQYF.

The chain links TRBV5-1 to TRBJ2-7; maybe TRBD2 (6 bases). V dropped 4 bases and J dropped 1 base, with 15 bases sitting between them. Germline CDR1 and CDR2: SGHRS and YFSETQ. This CDR3 has 15 amino acids. CDR3 DNA: TGCGCCAGCAGCAAGACAGCTGCGGGGTCCTACGAGCAGTACTTC. Translation gives CASSKTAAGSYEQYF.

This clone was detected a few times. The CDR3 region is CASSWEEGNTIYF. The DNA for the CDR3 is TGTGCCAGCAGCTGGGAGGAAGGAAACACCATATATTTT. The gene calls are TRBV11-2 and TRBJ1-3, with D hard to call. V was shortened by 4 bases and J by 4 bases, with 8 bases between the two germline ends. Germline V lookup: CDR1 SGHAT, CDR2 FQNNGV. CDR3 size: 13 residues.

This clone was seen just once. This sequence joins TRBV4-1 and TRBJ1-5; D call uncertain. Trimming cost V 3 bases and J 1 base, with 13 bases left between them. CDR1 and CDR2 (germline): MGHRA, YSYEKL. The CDR3 covers 16 residues. CDR3 in amino acids: CASSQNRGNSNQPQHF. The CDR3 DNA follows: TGCGCCAGCAGCCAGAATCGGGGTAACAGCAATCAGCCCCAGCATTTT.

The genes are TRBV7-2 and TRBJ1-4, with 9 bases matching TRBD1. The CDR3 runs to 15 residues. Germline V gene data show CDR1 as SGHTA and CDR2 as FQGNSA. Trimming took 5 bases from V and 7 from J; bases not matched to a gene: 8. CDR3 in DNA: TGTGCCAGCAGCCAAGCCGGGACAGGGATTGAAAAACTGTTTTTT. It translates to CASSQAGTGIEKLFF.

The genes are TRBV19 and TRBJ2-5, with TRBD2 matching over 11 bases. The CDR3 length is 16 residues. The junction had 12 bases not matched to a gene; V was cut back by 8 bases and J by 4 bases. CDR1 and CDR2 from the germline V gene are LNHDA and SQIVND (reference sequence). This CDR3 is CASSVNLAGGRETQYF. The DNA for the CDR3 is TGTGCCAGTTCGGTCAATCTAGCGGGGGGCCGAGAGACCCAGTACTTC.

V and J are TRBV27 and TRBJ1-3; 7 bases map to TRBD1. The CDR3 is made up of 15 amino acids. From germline, CDR1 is MNHEY and CDR2 SMNVEV (reference sequence). V lost 3 bases to trimming and J lost 0 bases; unmatched junction nucleotides: 2. CDR3 sequence: CASSFAGGSGNTIYF. Written as DNA, the CDR3 is TGTGCCAGCAGTTTTGCAGGGGGCTCTGGAAACACCATATATTTT.

This chain links TRBV19 with TRBJ1-5; D possibly corresponds to TRBD1 (5 bases). Germline V gene data show CDR1 as LNHDA and CDR2 as SQIVND (reference sequence). The CDR3 contains 13 residues. Between the trimmed V and J ends, which lost 5 bases and 11 bases, there was a span of 16 bases. The CDR3 sequence: CASSGEAARAQHF. The CDR3 nucleotides are TGTGCCAGTAGTGGTGAAGCAGCCAGGGCCCAGCATTTT.

This sequence joins TRBV19 and TRBJ2-5, with 7 bases matching TRBD1. Germline V CDR1 and CDR2: LNHDA, SQIVND (reference sequence). Unmatched junction bases numbered 5, after V lost 5 bases and J lost 2 bases. The CDR3 has 14 amino acids. This CDR3 is CASSGGQRQETQYF. CDR3 DNA: TGTGCCAGTAGTGGGGGACAGCGTCAAGAGACCCAGTACTTC.

The V gene is TRBV10-1, the J gene TRBJ2-1, with TRBD1 matching 8 bases. Germline V lookup: CDR1 WNHNN, CDR2 SYGVQD (reference sequence). The CDR3 has 15 amino acids. The J segment lost 2 bases and the V segment lost 2 bases, leaving 2 bases of the junction unmatched. CDR3 coding DNA: TGCGCCAGCAGTGAGGGACAGGGCCCCTACAATGAGCAGTTCTTC. As protein: CASSEGQGPYNEQFF.

This rearrangement joins TRBV5-6 to TRBJ1-1; TRBD1 matches at 7 bases. The CDR3 is made up of 14 amino acids. With V trimmed by 4 bases and J by 4 bases, 7 bases remained unmatched. Germline V gene sequence: CDR1 SGHDT, CDR2 YYEEEE. This CDR3 reads CASSHRGWRTEAFF. The CDR3, as DNA: TGTGCCAGCAGCCACAGGGGCTGGCGCACTGAAGCTTTCTTT.

The genes are TRBV5-4 and TRBJ2-5; the D gene is possibly TRBD1 (6 bases). Between the trimmed V and J ends, which lost 4 bases and 4 bases, there was a span of 8 bases. Per the germline V gene, CDR1 is SGHNT and CDR2 is YYREEE (reference sequence). The CDR3 extends over 12 amino acids. CDR3 DNA sequence: TGTGCCAGCAGCCAGGGGTCAGAGACCCAGTACTTC. Residues: CASSQGSETQYF.

The chain carries TRBV10-1 and TRBJ1-1; D gene uncertain. Germline V gives CDR1 WNHNN, CDR2 SYGVQD (reference sequence). With 6 bases removed from V and 1 base from J, the gap between germline ends came to 15 bases. This CDR3 is built from 15 residues. CDR3 DNA: TGCGCCAGCAGCCGGGAGCCCCAGAGGAACACTGAAGCTTTCTTT. This translates into CASSREPQRNTEAFF.

The V call is TRBV5-1, the J call TRBJ2-5; D possibly corresponds to TRBD2 (6 bases). The V gene lost 2 bases and the J gene lost 5 bases, with 16 bases spanning the gap. Germline V lookup: CDR1 SGHRS, CDR2 YFSETQ. The CDR3 length is 15 residues. The CDR3 loop is CASSLTGLAVETQYF. The CDR3 region has the DNA TGCGCCAGCAGCTTAACGGGACTTGCCGTGGAGACCCAGTACTTC. Supplemented by reference TRBV5-1 and TRBJ2-5, the full variable domain reads KAGVTQTPRYLIKTRGQQVTLSCSPISGHRSVSWYQQTPGQGLQFLFEYFSETQRNKGNFPGRFSGRQFSNSRSEMNVSTLELGDSALYLCASSLTGLAVETQYFGPGTRLLVL.

This clone has just a few counts. V is TRBV4-1 and J is TRBJ1-2; D unclear. Germline lookup yields CDR1 MGHRA and CDR2 YSYEKL. The ends were cut back, 2 bases at V and 8 bases at J, with 18 bases in the middle. This CDR3 is built from 15 residues. The CDR3: CASSQSIRGQGGYTF. Written as DNA, the CDR3 is TGCGCCAGCAGCCAAAGTATCCGGGGTCAAGGAGGCTACACCTTC.

The genes are TRBV5-1 and TRBJ1-1; 7 bases align to TRBD1. This CDR3 contains 14 residues. Trimming at V came to 4 bases and at J to 3 bases, leaving 6 bases not matched to a gene. Germline assignment: CDR1 SGHRS and CDR2 YFSETQ. The CDR3 reads CASSEQGQDTEAFF. CDR3 sequence (DNA): TGCGCCAGCAGCGAACAGGGGCAGGACACTGAAGCTTTCTTT.

The table lists this clone with a count of one. The chain has TRBV6-1 and TRBJ1-5; D might be TRBD1 (5 bases). Trimming cost V 8 bases and J 9 bases, with 23 bases left between them. The CDR3 is 15 amino acids. From germline, CDR1 is MNHNS and CDR2 SASEGT. The CDR3 DNA reads as TGTGCCAGCCTAAACCGACAGACCTCCTCGCGGCCCCAGCATTTT. Amino acids: CASLNRQTSSRPQHF.

This clone was counted only a few times. The chain is built from TRBV7-8 and TRBJ2-2, with a tentative D call TRBD2 (6 bases). The CDR3 consists of 16 residues. V dropped 5 bases and J dropped 4 bases, with 17 bases sitting between them. The V gene's germline CDR1 is SGHVS and CDR2 FQNEAQ. The CDR3 sequence is CASSPPSGGFTGELFF. Written as DNA, the CDR3 is TGTGCCAGCAGCCCACCCAGCGGAGGGTTCACCGGGGAGCTGTTTTTT.

This chain uses TRBV12-5 with TRBJ2-2, with D uncertain. CDR1 and CDR2 (germline): LGHNT, FRNRAP. The CDR3 is 15 amino acids. Trimming shortened V by 3 bases and J by 2 bases, and 10 bases separated the two germline ends. DNA of the CDR3: TGTGCTAGTGGTTTAATGGGCCTAAACACCGGGGAGCTGTTTTTT. This encodes CASGLMGLNTGELFF. The entire variable domain, with the rest obtained from reference TRBV12-5 and TRBJ2-2, is as follows: DARVTQTPRHKVTEMGQEVTMRCQPILGHNTVFWYRQTMMQGLELLAYFRNRAPLDDSGMPKDRFSAEMPDATLATLKIQPSEPRDSAVYFCASGLMGLNTGELFFGEGSRLTVL.

In this sample, this clone turned up a few times. This chain uses TRBV30 with TRBJ1-5; weak D call: TRBD1 (6 bases). Germline CDR1 is GTSNPN and CDR2 is SVGIG (reference sequence). The V end lost 3 bases, the J end lost 2 bases, and 14 bases lay between the germline ends. The CDR3 has 15 residues. CDR3 in DNA: TGTGCCTGGAGAGGGGGTACGTCTGGCAATCAGCCCCAGCATTTT. Protein sequence: CAWRGGTSGNQPQHF.

This chain uses TRBV27 with TRBJ1-5; the D gene is possibly TRBD1 (5 bases). Between the trimmed V and J ends, which lost 3 bases and 3 bases, there was a span of 9 bases. The length of the CDR3 is 14 residues. Looked up from germline, CDR1 is MNHEY and CDR2 is SMNVEV (reference sequence). The CDR3 bases are TGTGCCAGCAGTTTTCGACAGTTCAATCAGCCCCAGCATTTT. Protein: CASSFRQFNQPQHF.

By proportion, this clone is medium-sized. The chain carries TRBV2 and TRBJ1-5, with 7 positions matching TRBD1. The ends lost 11 bases at V and 4 bases at J; junction bases unmatched: 5. CDR1 and CDR2 (germline): SNHLY, FYNNEI. This CDR3 has 12 amino acids. The DNA of the CDR3 is TGTGCCGGGGGACAGCCGAATCAGCCCCAGCATTTT. Its translation: CAGGQPNQPQHF.

Only one count was recorded for this clone. This chain connects TRBV11-2 to TRBJ2-7; 11 bases are a match to TRBD2. Germline CDR1 and CDR2: SGHAT and FQNNGV. There are 16 residues in the CDR3. V was pared by 6 bases and J by 0 bases, with 7 bases of the junction left unmatched. The CDR3 nucleotides read TGTGCCAGCAGACAACTAGCGGGGGCCATCTCCTACGAGCAGTACTTC. Protein: CASRQLAGAISYEQYF.

The chain carries TRBV27 and TRBJ2-1; 11 bases agree with TRBD1. This CDR3 has 12 amino acids. The V gene end was trimmed by 10 bases and the J gene end by 8 bases; junction bases not matched to a gene: 4. Per the germline V gene, CDR1 is MNHEY and CDR2 is SMNVEV (reference sequence). CDR3 nucleotide sequence: TGTGCCACCTGGACAGGGGGCGATGAGCAGTTCTTC. Translation gives CATWTGGDEQFF.

This clone was counted a single time. This chain uses TRBV7-2 with TRBJ1-2; D unclear. The CDR3 length is 14 residues. V was cut by 5 bases and J by 4 bases, with 14 bases left in between. Germline V gives CDR1 SGHTA, CDR2 FQGNSA. Here the CDR3 DNA reads TGTGCCAGCAGCCGCTTAGTTGGAGTCTATGGCTACACCTTC. It specifies CASSRLVGVYGYTF. Together with reference TRBV7-2 and TRBJ1-2, the CDR3 gives the full variable domain: GAGVSQSPSNKVTEKGKDVELRCDPISGHTALYWYRQSLGQGLEFLIYFQGNSAPDKSGLPSDRFSAERTGGSVSTLTIQRTQQEDSAVYLCASSRLVGVYGYTFGSGTRLTVV.